This T cell receptor (beta chain) originates from a study of shared T cell receptors in the human thymus. This table comes from immunoSEQ multiplex PCR, and its TCRdb copy is limited to in-frame clones, with some not included. This sample has about 660,000 clones, with approximately 87% found just once. Separately, the same data were catalogued under a study of human thymus T cells. That study reports: Healthy Finnish infants undergoing corrective surgery for congenital heart defects were used as donors. Corrective heart surgery yielded resections, and these provided the thymus tissue. Thymic as well as blood repertoires seemed to favor certain V and J genes unevenly. Related reports documented highly overlapping thymic repertoires among unrelated individuals.

The sequencing input was thymocytes. The receptor was isolated from a boy younger than two with a congenital heart defect.

The CDR3 spells CSVEPGAMGETQYF. DNA of the CDR3: TGCAGCGTTGAGCCAGGGGCCATGGGGGAGACCCAGTACTTC. The rearrangement joins TRBV29-1 to TRBJ2-5, with TRBD1 as a possible D gene (6 bases). Germline-derived CDR1 and CDR2 are SQVTM and ANQGSEA. The V and J ends lost 3 bases and 5 bases respectively, with 16 bases between them. The CDR3 runs to 14 residues.